Each of the 8 T cell receptor beta chains below was sequenced from the same sample in a study of cytomegalovirus exposure and HLA in healthy donors. Assay used: immunoSEQ multiplex PCR; TCRdb lists only in-frame clones, some missing. The repertoire has about 120,000 clones, over 75% of them found once; the top ten carry around 1.9%. Sequencing was carried out using PBMCs. The source of these receptors is a woman in her twenties or thirties in good health and CMV-seronegative.

The chain is built from TRBV9 and TRBJ2-3, with TRBD2 matching 10 bases. Germline CDR1 and CDR2: SGDLS and YYNGEE. V trimming: 4 bases; J trimming: 4 bases; junction bases outside the gene matches: 12. CDR3 size: 17 residues. Here the CDR3 DNA reads TGTGCCAGCAGCTCAAACCCAAGCGGGGGGGCCCCAGATACGCAGTATTTT. Its protein product is CASSSNPSGGAPDTQYF.

The J gene is TRBJ1-2, the V gene TRBV11-3, with D possibly being TRBD1 (5 bases). CDR1 SGHNT and CDR2 YENEEA come from the germline V gene. This CDR3 has 14 amino acids. Trimming took 5 bases from V and 9 from J, leaving 19 bases between them. As DNA, the CDR3 is TGTGCCAGCAGCATCGGGGCTTCGGGGGGTAGCTACACCTTC. Protein sequence: CASSIGASGGSYTF. The complete variable domain, with remaining parts taken from reference TRBV11-3 and TRBJ1-2, reads EAGVVQSPRYKIIEKKQPVAFWCNPISGHNTLYWYLQNLGQGPELLIRYENEEAVDDSQLPKDRFSAERLKGVDSTLKIQPAELGDSAVYLCASSIGASGGSYTFGSGTRLTVV.

The V gene is TRBV7-8, the J gene TRBJ1-6, with 7 nucleotides matching TRBD1. Germline values: CDR1 SGHVS, CDR2 FQNEAQ. CDR3 length equals 20 residues. V was pared by 5 bases and J by 0 bases, with 16 bases of the junction left unmatched. This CDR3 reads CASSLNPGQFWGSYNSPLHF. CDR3 sequence (DNA): TGTGCCAGCAGCCTAAACCCGGGACAGTTCTGGGGCTCCTATAATTCACCCCTCCACTTT.

The chain is built from TRBV13 and TRBJ2-3; 8 bases agree with TRBD2. The germline V gene has CDR1 PRHDT and CDR2 FYEKMQ (reference sequence). The CDR3 has 16 residues. V dropped 2 bases and J dropped 1; count of bases not matched to a gene: 5. CDR3: CASSLRFSGGTDTQYF. Here the CDR3 DNA reads TGTGCCAGCAGCTTAAGATTTAGCGGGGGCACAGATACGCAGTATTTT.

V and J are TRBV4-3 and TRBJ1-5; a possible D gene is TRBD1 (6 bases). The CDR3 is 15 residues long. Germline loops: CDR1 LGHNA, CDR2 YSLEER. Trimming stripped 3 bases from V and 2 bases from J, with 11 bases between. CDR3 protein: CASSQNREGNQPQHF. The DNA for the CDR3 is TGCGCCAGCAGCCAGAACAGGGAAGGCAATCAGCCCCAGCATTTT.

The gene calls are TRBV2 and TRBJ1-2, with D hard to call. CDR3 length equals 14 residues. Germline loops: CDR1 SNHLY, CDR2 FYNNEI. V gave up 5 bases and J gave up 4 bases, with 14 bases separating them. DNA for the CDR3: TGTGCCAGCAGTCCTGGGCAGGAGGTCTATGGCTACACCTTC. Protein product: CASSPGQEVYGYTF.

The chain joins TRBV4-2 to TRBJ2-3; 15 nucleotides line up with TRBD2. Germline V lookup: CDR1 LGHNA, CDR2 YNFKEQ. This CDR3 region has 16 residues. V shed 1 base and J 6 bases; nucleotides not matched to a gene: 2. CDR3 in DNA: TGTGCCAGCAGCCAAGGGACTAGCGGGGGGGTGGATACGCAGTATTTT. As protein: CASSQGTSGGVDTQYF.

The chain employs TRBV2 and TRBJ2-3; tentative D call: TRBD2 (5 bases). The CDR3 has 16 amino acids. The germline V and J ends were trimmed by 1 base and 6 bases, with 17 bases remaining between them. Germline-derived CDR1 and CDR2 are SNHLY and FYNNEI. In nucleotides, the CDR3 is TGTGCCAGCAGTGAAGACCGGGGTCCCAAGTCGGATACGCAGTATTTT. It specifies CASSEDRGPKSDTQYF.